What follows describes a single T cell receptor (beta chain). The antigen is unknown. This clone may be a read error of a much larger clone one base away. One entry per CDR3 protein results from TCRdb running MiXCR on the PCR reads. This sample carries 50,000 to 65,000 distinct CDR3 sequences, 20% to 25% of them seen once, and the ten largest clones take around 1.9%. The data stem from a study of molecular identifiers for immune sequencing clone quantification. Findings of the study overall: One million naive cells reportedly did not prevent detection of spiked Jurkat TCR RNA from one cell. Effector cells kept over 97% of their molecules in clones above 20 RNA copies, while naive cells kept under 1% there.

With 10%, 30% or 50% of RNA, roughly 17,000 to 1,000,000 naive CD8 T cells were sequenced. Germline lookup yields CDR1 DFQATT and CDR2 SNEGSKA (reference sequence). This CDR3 spans 14 amino acids. This clonotype originated in a human donor in good health. Some libraries in this study had Jurkat cell RNA spiked in. The chain employs TRBV20-1 and TRBJ2-7; D uncertain. Material for sequencing was naive CD8+ T cells from blood, with Jurkat cell RNA spiked in. Indicated subset: FACS-sorted CD8+CD4-CCR7+CD45RA+ naive T cells. The CDR3 spells CSAGDLTPAYEQYF. For the CDR3, the DNA is TGCAGTGCTGGAGATCTGACACCGGCCTACGAGCAGTACTTC.